There are a few counts of the clone carrying this T cell receptor beta chain. The antigen is undetermined. The germline V gene has CDR1 LNHDA and CDR2 SQIVND (reference sequence). Trimming removed 5 bases from V and 0 bases from J, with 14 bases in between. The CDR3 covers 16 residues. The primer mix had 60 Vbeta and 13 Jbeta primers. Repertoires were generated with immunoSEQ multiplex PCR, while TCRdb's copy carries only in-frame clones and drops some. Altogether approximately 190,000 clones are present, around 75% being singletons, with the ten largest covering over 1.5%. These data come from a study of cytomegalovirus exposure and HLA in healthy donors. Study-level results: For most subjects, TCR beta sequences were reported to predict HLA-A and HLA-B alleles with accuracy. In a later analysis, HLA-C alleles had the fewest associated TCRs, DRB1 alleles the most.

Sequenced sample: PBMCs. This TCR derives from a woman aged 25 to 39 in good health and CMV-seronegative. The gene calls are TRBV19 and TRBJ1-5; D unresolved. The CDR3 DNA reads TGTGCCAGTAGTCCCCCCCACGGGAGTAGCAATCAGCCCCAGCATTTT. Protein: CASSPPHGSSNQPQHF.